This TCR beta chain emerged from a study of blood T cell repertoires in COVID-19. Only in-frame clones appear in the TCRdb table, and some are missing; sequencing was by immunoSEQ multiplex PCR. Here the sample spans roughly 30,000 clones, approximately 91% being singletons. This TCR derives from a man in his 60s with acute or convalescent COVID-19. Sequences were obtained from peripheral blood.

CDR3 sequence (DNA): TGTGCCAGTAGTATAAACAGGGGGGACTACGAGCAGTACTTC. Translating gives CASSINRGDYEQYF. The chain is built from TRBV19 and TRBJ2-7, with TRBD1 matching over 8 bases. The germline V gene encodes CDR1 LNHDA and CDR2 SQIVND (reference sequence). There are 14 residues in the CDR3. J lost 3 bases, V lost 2 bases, and 3 bases had no gene match.